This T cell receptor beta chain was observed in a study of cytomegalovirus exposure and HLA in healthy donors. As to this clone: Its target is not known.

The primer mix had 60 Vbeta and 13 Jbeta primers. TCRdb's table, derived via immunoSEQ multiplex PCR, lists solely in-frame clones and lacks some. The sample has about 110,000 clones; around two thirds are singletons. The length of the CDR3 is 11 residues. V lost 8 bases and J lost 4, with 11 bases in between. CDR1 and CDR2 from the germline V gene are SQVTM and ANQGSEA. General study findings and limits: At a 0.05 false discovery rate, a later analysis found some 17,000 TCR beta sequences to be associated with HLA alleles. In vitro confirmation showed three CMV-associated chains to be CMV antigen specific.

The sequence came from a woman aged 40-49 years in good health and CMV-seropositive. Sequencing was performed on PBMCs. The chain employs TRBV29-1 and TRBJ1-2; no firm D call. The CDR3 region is CSTRVGYGYTF. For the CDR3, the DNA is TGCAGCACCCGAGTTGGCTATGGCTACACCTTC.